This T cell receptor beta chain was documented in a study of naive and memory T cell subsets. This clonotype was observed many times. The antigen remains unidentified. This CDR3 has 16 amino acids. Trimming removed 8 bases from V and 4 bases from J; junction bases left unmatched: 12. CDR1 SGHTA and CDR2 FQGTGA come from the germline V gene. From the second PCR step, alpha and beta chains were amplified apart. Cells stained for CD3, CD4, CD8, CD45RA, CD27 and viability were sorted into four CD45RA/CD27 subsets. Two oligonucleotides, mixed equimolar, formed the beta constant-region primer covering TRBC1 and TRBC2. Ligation attached a single-stranded oligonucleotide with a 12-nucleotide UMI and the SP2 primer to the cDNA 3' end. One entry per CDR3 protein results from TCRdb running MiXCR on the UMI-ligation and nested PCR reads. The sample lists around 90,000 distinct CDR3 sequences, about 7% seen once, with around 1.6% in the top ten.

Study-wide findings and caveats: Between naive and memory subsets, TCR abundance power law exponents differed.

Sequenced sample: central memory CD4+ T cells from blood. The origin of this receptor is a human donor in good health. The J gene is TRBJ2-5, the V gene TRBV7-3, with 11 bases identical to TRBD1. Written as DNA, the CDR3 is TGTGCCAGCGTCGCTGAGGGGACAGGGGGGGGAGAGACCCAGTACTTC. Its translation: CASVAEGTGGGETQYF.